This is a list of T cell receptor beta chains from one sample in a study of blood T cell repertoires in COVID-19. Only in-frame clones appear in the TCRdb table, and some are missing; sequencing was by immunoSEQ multiplex PCR. The table records 200,000 to 250,000 clones, roughly 86% of them present only once. Material: peripheral blood. Source of these receptors: a woman aged 40 to 50 with acute or convalescent COVID-19. The CDR3 runs from the conserved cysteine through the conserved F or W. A D gene is named only where the DNA matches it firmly. Size is omitted from some rows. Given values are once, few, many or a class for expanded clones.

abundance,j_gene,d_gene,v_gene,CDR3aa,CDR3nt
-,TRBJ2-2,TRBD1,TRBV3-1/TRBV3-2,CASSQGTTGTGYTGELFF,TGTGCCAGCAGCCAAGGGACAACCGGGACAGGGTACACCGGGGAGCTGTTTTTT
-,TRBJ1-2,TRBD1,TRBV19,CASSGTPRQGFYGYTF,TGTGCCAGTAGCGGGACCCCGCGACAGGGTTTCTATGGCTACACCTTC
few,TRBJ2-3,-,TRBV5-1,CASSLGGRETDTQYF,TGCGCCAGCAGCTTGGGGGGGCGCGAGACAGATACGCAGTATTTT
-,TRBJ2-7,TRBD1,TRBV7-9,CASSGQGPHEQYF,TGTGCCAGCTCAGGACAGGGACCCCACGAGCAGTACTTC
-,TRBJ2-7,TRBD2,TRBV30,CAWSVRGSGRKQSSYEQYF,TGTGCCTGGAGTGTAAGAGGTAGCGGGCGGAAACAAAGCTCCTACGAGCAGTACTTC
few,TRBJ2-1,-,TRBV2,CASGPRRTAKDNEQFF,TGTGCCAGCGGACCGAGGCGGACAGCTAAAGACAATGAGCAGTTCTTC
-,TRBJ2-1,TRBD2,TRBV3-1/TRBV3-2,CASSPGLSGRMGNEQFF,TGTGCCAGCAGCCCGGGACTTAGCGGGAGAATGGGCAATGAGCAGTTCTTC
-,TRBJ2-2,TRBD1,TRBV27,CASSFLQGAVGELFF,TGTGCCAGCAGTTTCTTACAGGGGGCCGTCGGGGAGCTGTTTTTT
-,TRBJ1-1,-,TRBV13,CASSFDTAGNTEAFF,TGTGCCAGCAGCTTTGACACGGCGGGGAACACTGAAGCTTTCTTT
once,TRBJ2-2,TRBD1,TRBV19,CASSSGQGPGELFF,TGTGCCAGTAGTTCTGGACAGGGGCCCGGGGAGCTGTTTTTT